One and the same sample provided the 32 T cell receptor beta chains below, sequenced in a study of shared clonotypes between healthy human individuals. Clones were read by immunoSEQ multiplex PCR, and TCRdb kept only the in-frame ones, dropping some. This sample has roughly 1,500,000 clones, with approximately 98.5% found just once. Sequencing used naive CD4+ T cells sorted from blood. Subset meaning: CD45RA+ positively selected. These receptors were taken from a man aged 30-40 years in good health.

The chain has TRBV6-5 and TRBJ1-3; D perhaps matches TRBD1 (5 bases). CDR1 and CDR2 from the germline V gene are MNHEY and SVGAGI. V gave up 0 bases and J gave up 4 bases, with 13 bases separating them. CDR3 length: 16 amino acids. The CDR3, as DNA: TGTGCCAGCAGTTACTCTTCCAGGGCAGGGGGAAACACCATATATTTT. Its translation is CASSYSSRAGGNTIYF.

The V call is TRBV5-1, the J call TRBJ1-6, with TRBD1 matching over 7 bases. CDR1 is SGHRS and CDR2 is YFSETQ in the germline V gene. This CDR3 spans 14 amino acids. The ends lost 0 bases at V and 11 bases at J; junction bases unmatched: 5. CDR3 loop: CASSLGQGVAPLHF. CDR3 sequence (DNA): TGCGCCAGCAGCTTGGGGCAGGGGGTAGCACCCCTCCACTTT.

This rearrangement joins TRBV5-1 to TRBJ2-5, with D possibly matching TRBD2 (5 bases). The CDR3 consists of 14 residues. V lost 2 bases and J 1 base, leaving 9 bases between the germline ends. The V gene's germline CDR1 is SGHRS and CDR2 YFSETQ. CDR3 sequence reads: CASSFGGLQETQYF. The CDR3 nucleotides read TGCGCCAGCAGCTTTGGCGGACTCCAAGAGACCCAGTACTTC.

The J gene is TRBJ1-2, the V gene TRBV5-1, with TRBD1 matching 7 bases. V was clipped by 4 bases and J by 0 bases; unmatched bases: 12. The germline gives CDR1 SGHRS, CDR2 YFSETQ. The CDR3 has 17 amino acids. Here the CDR3 DNA reads TGCGCCAGCAGCCTAAGCCAGGGGGAATCTTCTAACTATGGCTACACCTTC. Translating it yields CASSLSQGESSNYGYTF.

The J gene is TRBJ2-2, the V gene TRBV19; 7 bases are shared with TRBD1. The CDR3 is 14 amino acids. After removal of 4 bases from V and 8 bases from J, the junction contained 7 bases not matched to a gene. Looked up from germline, CDR1 is LNHDA and CDR2 is SQIVND (reference sequence). DNA of the CDR3: TGTGCCAGTAGTAAAGGGACAGTCAAGGGGGAGCTGTTTTTT. This sequence encodes CASSKGTVKGELFF.

The rearrangement joins TRBV4-1 to TRBJ2-4; no definite D call. The V end was cut by 2 bases, the J end by 9 bases, with 5 bases between. Germline assignment: CDR1 MGHRA and CDR2 YSYEKL. The CDR3 has 11 amino acids. The CDR3 DNA follows: TGCGCCAGCAGCCAATTGGGCATTCAGTACTTC. This gives the protein CASSQLGIQYF.

The chain has TRBV28 and TRBJ2-7; D may be TRBD2 (5 bases). The germline V and J ends were trimmed by 5 bases and 1 base, with 18 bases remaining between them. There are 16 residues in the CDR3. Germline CDR1 and CDR2: MDHEN and SYDVKM. This chain's CDR3 is CASSPSGLQRSYEQYF. CDR3 nucleotides: TGTGCCAGCAGTCCCTCTGGACTGCAGAGATCCTACGAGCAGTACTTC.

This chain joins TRBV5-4 and TRBJ2-7, with 12 bases fitting TRBD1. Germline lookup yields CDR1 SGHNT and CDR2 YYREEE (reference sequence). The length of the CDR3 is 15 residues. The J segment lost 5 bases and the V segment lost 4 bases, leaving 7 bases of the junction unmatched. CDR3 loop: CASSPWDRGLDEQYF. The CDR3 DNA is TGTGCCAGCAGCCCCTGGGACAGGGGGCTCGACGAGCAGTACTTC.

V is TRBV4-2 and J is TRBJ1-4; TRBD1 is a possible D gene (6 bases). CDR1 and CDR2 (germline): LGHNA, YNFKEQ. The CDR3 has 14 residues. V was clipped by 4 bases and J by 4 bases, with 10 bases between them. The CDR3 sequence is CASSPRGHNEKLFF. Written as DNA, the CDR3 is TGTGCCAGCAGCCCCCGGGGGCATAATGAAAAACTGTTTTTT.

The chain couples TRBV25-1 to TRBJ2-3, with TRBD2 as a possible D gene (5 bases). The CDR3 length is 14 residues. Germline V lookup: CDR1 MGHDK, CDR2 SYGVNS. V was trimmed by 5 bases and J by 0 bases, leaving 9 bases between them. The CDR3 DNA follows: TGTGCCAGCAGTCGGTTAGCGAGCACAGATACGCAGTATTTT. It is translated as CASSRLASTDTQYF.

Comments on this clone: The sample holds other DNA sequences that translate to the same CDR3. The rearrangement joins TRBV2 to TRBJ2-7, with D possibly being TRBD1 (6 bases). The V end lost 1 base, the J end lost 2 bases, and 9 bases lay between the germline ends. This CDR3 is built from 14 residues. The V gene's germline CDR1 is SNHLY and CDR2 FYNNEI. CDR3 nucleotides: TGTGCCAGCAGTGAAGGCAGGGGTACCTACGAGCAGTACTTC. Translation gives CASSEGRGTYEQYF.

A single count supports this clone. This chain links TRBV5-1 with TRBJ1-4; possible D gene TRBD1, 5 bases. Germline V CDR1 and CDR2: SGHRS, YFSETQ. V lost 4 bases to trimming and J lost 3 bases, with 13 bases between them. This CDR3 is 15 amino acids long. This CDR3 is CASSEGVGANEKLFF. DNA of the CDR3: TGCGCCAGCAGCGAAGGAGTGGGGGCTAATGAAAAACTGTTTTTT.

The chain links TRBV18 to TRBJ1-2; D remains unclear. CDR3 length: 13 residues. V was pared by 1 base and J by 6 bases, with 9 bases between. The V gene's germline CDR1 is KGHSH and CDR2 LQKENI. DNA for the CDR3: TGTGCCAGCTCACCACGTGTACCGCATGGCTACACCTTC. Its protein is CASSPRVPHGYTF.

This chain uses TRBV9 with TRBJ2-1; possible D gene TRBD2, 6 bases. The germline V and J ends were trimmed by 4 bases and 2 bases, with 19 bases remaining between them. Germline V lookup: CDR1 SGDLS, CDR2 YYNGEE. This CDR3 spans 17 amino acids. The CDR3 reads CASSPKLASYTYNEQFF. The CDR3 nucleotides are TGTGCCAGCAGCCCAAAACTAGCATCCTACACCTACAATGAGCAGTTCTTC.

This clone was seen only once. The rearrangement uses TRBV15 and TRBJ2-1; TRBD1 agrees at 9 bases. The J segment lost 5 bases and the V segment lost 3 bases, leaving 8 bases of the junction unmatched. Germline V gene data show CDR1 as LNHNV and CDR2 as YYDKDF (reference sequence). This CDR3 comprises 16 residues. CDR3 sequence: CATSSRGQGVDNEQFF. The CDR3 nucleotides are TGTGCCACCAGCAGTCGGGGACAGGGTGTGGACAATGAGCAGTTCTTC.

V usage is TRBV5-5 and J usage is TRBJ1-2; D remains unclear. The CDR3 is made up of 13 amino acids. Trimming took off 0 bases at V and 7 bases at J, with 10 bases between the two ends. Germline V gene sequence: CDR1 SGHKS, CDR2 YYEKEE (reference sequence). The DNA for the CDR3 is TGTGCCAGCAGCTTGGCCAGGTGGAGTGGCTACACCTTC. It translates to CASSLARWSGYTF.

The table lists this clone with a count of one. The CDR3 loop reads CAWSVALAGYPTGELFF. The DNA of the CDR3 is TGTGCCTGGAGTGTAGCGTTAGCGGGGTATCCGACCGGGGAGCTGTTTTTT. The V and J genes are TRBV30 and TRBJ2-2; 8 bases align to TRBD2. Per the germline V gene, CDR1 is GTSNPN and CDR2 is SVGIG (reference sequence). After removal of 0 bases from V and 5 bases from J, the junction contained 11 bases not matched to a gene. This CDR3 comprises 17 residues.

The chain joins TRBV5-4 to TRBJ2-4; D is tentatively TRBD1 or TRBD2 (5 bases each). This CDR3 has 15 amino acids. Germline V gives CDR1 SGHNT, CDR2 YYREEE (reference sequence). V was pared by 4 bases and J by 5 bases, with 16 bases between. The CDR3 is CASSIPGTSQNIQYF. DNA of the CDR3: TGTGCCAGCAGCATCCCCGGGACCAGTCAAAACATTCAGTACTTC.

The rearrangement uses TRBV5-4 and TRBJ2-1; 7 nucleotides match TRBD2. In germline, CDR1 is SGHNT, CDR2 YYREEE (reference sequence). The CDR3 extends over 16 amino acids. Trimming took 0 bases from V and 6 from J; bases not matched to a gene: 9. The CDR3 coding sequence is TGTGCCAGCAGCTTGGTACGTCTCTCGGGAGGCAATGAGCAGTTCTTC. Protein product: CASSLVRLSGGNEQFF.

The gene calls are TRBV9 and TRBJ2-5; D is unclear. The CDR3 length is 14 residues. V lost 0 bases and J 3 bases, leaving 9 bases between the germline ends. Per germline, CDR1 SGDLS and CDR2 YYNGEE. CDR3 nucleotide sequence: TGTGCCAGCAGCGTAGGCACTTCCAAAGAGACCCAGTACTTC. Its protein is CASSVGTSKETQYF.

The gene calls are TRBV13 and TRBJ2-1, with TRBD2 identical over 7 bases. The CDR3 sequence is 14 residues long. The germline V gene has CDR1 PRHDT and CDR2 FYEKMQ (reference sequence). V dropped 1 base and J dropped 7; count of bases not matched to a gene: 4. The CDR3 bases are TGTGCCAGCAGCTTAGTAGGACTAGAAAATGAGCAGTTCTTC. Translation gives CASSLVGLENEQFF.

The V call is TRBV14, the J call TRBJ2-4, with 10 bases fitting TRBD1. Germline V lookup: CDR1 SGHDN, CDR2 FVKESK. The CDR3 is 15 amino acids. With 2 bases clipped from V and 9 bases from J, the junction kept 7 bases outside the gene matches. The CDR3 reads CASSQWTGGIGIQYF. Here the CDR3 DNA reads TGTGCCAGCAGCCAATGGACAGGGGGTATAGGCATTCAGTACTTC.

This chain connects TRBV5-1 to TRBJ2-3; D is perhaps TRBD1 or TRBD2 (5 bases each). The CDR3 covers 17 residues. V shed 0 bases and J shed 0 bases, with 14 bases lying between them. Per the germline V gene, CDR1 is SGHRS and CDR2 is YFSETQ. CDR3 DNA sequence: TGCGCCAGCAGCTTGGCCCCGCAGAGGGGAAGCACAGATACGCAGTATTTT. It translates to CASSLAPQRGSTDTQYF.

The chain links TRBV18 to TRBJ2-7, with D maybe TRBD2 (5 bases). Trimming removed 3 bases from V and 2 bases from J, with 11 bases in between. The V gene's germline CDR1 is KGHSH and CDR2 LQKENI. The CDR3 covers 14 residues. The CDR3 bases are TGTGCCAGCTCACCCGAAGCGGTTACCTACGAGCAGTACTTC. Translating it yields CASSPEAVTYEQYF.

The J gene is TRBJ2-2, the V gene TRBV7-3, with a possible D match to TRBD2 (5 bases). This CDR3 has 12 amino acids. Trimming removed 8 bases from V and 6 bases from J, with 10 bases in between. The germline CDR1 and CDR2 sequences are SGHTA and FQGTGA. CDR3 sequence reads: CASALDAGELFF. CDR3 sequence (DNA): TGTGCCAGCGCACTAGATGCCGGGGAGCTGTTTTTT. Combining the CDR3 with reference TRBV7-3 and TRBJ2-2 gives the whole variable domain GAGVSQTPSNKVTEKGKYVELRCDPISGHTALYWYRQSLGQGPEFLIYFQGTGAADDSGLPNDRFFAVRPEGSVSTLKIQRTERGDSAVYLCASALDAGELFFGEGSRLTVL.

The chain is built from TRBV5-6 and TRBJ2-5; perhaps TRBD2 as D (5 bases). CDR1 and CDR2 (germline): SGHDT, YYEEEE. V lost 1 base, J lost 7 bases, and 8 bases lay in between. The CDR3 has 12 amino acids. The CDR3 protein is CASSLRGGTQYF. The DNA of the CDR3 is TGTGCCAGCAGCTTGCGAGGAGGGACCCAGTACTTC. The variable domain in full, completed from reference TRBV5-6 and TRBJ2-5, reads DAGVTQSPTHLIKTRGQQVTLRCSPKSGHDTVSWYQQALGQGPQFIFQYYEEEERQRGNFPDRFSGHQFPNYSSELNVNALLLGDSALYLCASSLRGGTQYFGPGTRLLVL.

To note about this clone: The sample has other DNA sequences that encode this CDR3 too. V and J are TRBV9 and TRBJ2-2; 9 nucleotides agree with TRBD2. Germline V lookup: CDR1 SGDLS, CDR2 YYNGEE. V was clipped by 0 bases and J by 5 bases; unmatched bases: 2. The CDR3 has 15 amino acids. The CDR3 sequence is CASSVGTSGTGELFF. For the CDR3, the DNA is TGTGCCAGCAGCGTAGGCACTAGCGGGACCGGGGAGCTGTTTTTT.

V gene TRBV5-1 combines with J gene TRBJ2-1; TRBD2 matches 10 bases. The CDR3 sequence is 15 residues long. The V gene's germline CDR1 is SGHRS and CDR2 YFSETQ. The V segment lost 4 bases and the J segment 4 bases; nucleotides outside the gene matches: 5. This chain's CDR3 is CASSPPSGSYNEQFF. CDR3 in DNA: TGCGCCAGCAGCCCCCCTAGCGGGAGTTACAATGAGCAGTTCTTC.

This chain links TRBV29-1 with TRBJ2-7; 9 bases line up with TRBD2. CDR1 and CDR2 (germline): SQVTM, ANQGSEA. V trimming: 2 bases; J trimming: 0 bases; junction bases outside the gene matches: 11. The CDR3 spans 17 residues. CDR3 bases: TGCAGCGTTGAAAAACGGGGGCGGGAGGGTTACTCCTACGAGCAGTACTTC. It is translated as CSVEKRGREGYSYEQYF.

About this clone: One junction end disagrees with the germline gene, perhaps due to a read error. The chain employs TRBV7-7 and TRBJ2-2; the D is unclear. Per germline, CDR1 SSHAT and CDR2 FNYEAQ (reference sequence). The CDR3 consists of 12 residues. CDR3 protein: CASRSLTGELFF. The CDR3, as DNA: TGTGCTAGCAGGTCCCTCACCGGGGAGCTGTTTTTT. The whole variable domain, remainder taken from reference TRBV7-7 and TRBJ2-2, is GAGVSQSPRYKVTKRGQDVTLRCDPISSHATLYWYQQALGQGPEFLTYFNYEAQPDKSGLPSDRFSAERPEGSISTLTIQRTEQRDSAMYRCASRSLTGELFFGEGSRLTVL.

The chain combines TRBV19 with TRBJ2-2; tentative D call: TRBD1 (5 bases). Trimming left V 0 bases short and J 5 bases short, with 13 bases between. Germline CDR1 LNHDA, CDR2 SQIVND (reference sequence). The CDR3 consists of 16 residues. For the CDR3, the DNA is TGTGCCAGTAGTATAGAGAAGGGGTCGAGGACCGGGGAGCTGTTTTTT. Translated, it gives CASSIEKGSRTGELFF.

The CDR3 coding sequence is TGTGCCTGGAGTGTACTTAAGGGGCGGGGGGGTGAGCAGTTCTTC. Protein sequence: CAWSVLKGRGGEQFF. The chain carries TRBV30 and TRBJ2-1, with 9 bases matching TRBD2. Germline CDR1 GTSNPN, CDR2 SVGIG (reference sequence). V lost 0 bases to trimming and J lost 9 bases; unmatched junction nucleotides: 9. CDR3 length equals 15 residues.